This T cell receptor beta chain was sequenced during a study of cytomegalovirus exposure and HLA in healthy donors. General study points: Follow-up analysis seemed to connect common viral pathogens with several of the most significant clusters identified.

The V and J ends lost 2 bases and 3 bases respectively, with 11 bases between them. Germline assignment: CDR1 SGHNT and CDR2 YYREEE (reference sequence). The CDR3 runs 14 residues. Turning to this clone: Its antigen is as yet unknown.

The PCR employed 60 Vbeta primers together with 13 Jbeta primers. Sequenced by immunoSEQ multiplex PCR; TCRdb stores in-frame clones only, minus some. The sample has some 150,000 clones, 60% to 85% seen once; the top ten hold 3%. The sequenced sample consisted of PBMCs. The chain links TRBV5-4 to TRBJ2-5; possibly TRBD2 for D (6 bases). The receptor's source is a man in his forties in good health and CMV-seropositive. CDR3: CASSLLAAEETQYF. CDR3 nucleotides: TGTGCCAGCAGCTTACTAGCAGCAGAAGAGACCCAGTACTTC. The full variable domain, with the rest looked up from reference TRBV5-4 and TRBJ2-5, is ETGVTQSPTHLIKTRGQQVTLRCSSQSGHNTVSWYQQALGQGPQFIFQYYREEENGRGNFPPRFSGLQFPNYSSELNVNALELDDSALYLCASSLLAAEETQYFGPGTRLLVL.